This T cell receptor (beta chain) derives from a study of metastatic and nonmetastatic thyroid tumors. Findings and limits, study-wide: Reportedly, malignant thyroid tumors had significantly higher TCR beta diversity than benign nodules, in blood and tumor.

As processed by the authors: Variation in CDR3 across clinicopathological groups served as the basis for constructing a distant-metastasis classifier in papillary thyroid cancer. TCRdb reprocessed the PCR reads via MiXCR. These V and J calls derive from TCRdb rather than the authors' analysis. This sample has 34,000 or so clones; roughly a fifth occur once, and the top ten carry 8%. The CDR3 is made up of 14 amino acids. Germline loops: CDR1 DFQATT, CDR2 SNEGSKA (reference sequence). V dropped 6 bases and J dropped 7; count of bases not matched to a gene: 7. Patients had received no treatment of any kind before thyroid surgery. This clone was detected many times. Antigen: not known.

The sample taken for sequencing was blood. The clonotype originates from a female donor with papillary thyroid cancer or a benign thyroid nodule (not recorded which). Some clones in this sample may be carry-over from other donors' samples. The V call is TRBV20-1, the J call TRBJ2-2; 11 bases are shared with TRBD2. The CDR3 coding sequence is TGCAGTGCAGCACTAGCGGGAGTCTTCGGGGAGCTGTTTTTT. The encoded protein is CSAALAGVFGELFF.